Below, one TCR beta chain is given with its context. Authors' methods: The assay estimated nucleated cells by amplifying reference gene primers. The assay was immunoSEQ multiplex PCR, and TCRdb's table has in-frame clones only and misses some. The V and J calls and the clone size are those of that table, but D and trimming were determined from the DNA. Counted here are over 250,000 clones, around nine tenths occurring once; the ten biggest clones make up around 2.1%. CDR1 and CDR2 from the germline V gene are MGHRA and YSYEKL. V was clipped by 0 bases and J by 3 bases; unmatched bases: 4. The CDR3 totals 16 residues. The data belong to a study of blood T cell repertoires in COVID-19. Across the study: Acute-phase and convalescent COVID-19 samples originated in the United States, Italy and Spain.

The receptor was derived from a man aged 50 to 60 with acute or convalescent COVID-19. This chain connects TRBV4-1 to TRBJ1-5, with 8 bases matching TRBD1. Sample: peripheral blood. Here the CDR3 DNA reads TGCGCCAGCAGCCAAGAGAGCAGGGGGCTCAATCAGCCCCAGCATTTT. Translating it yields CASSQESRGLNQPQHF.